A few counts support the clone carrying this T cell receptor (beta chain). This sample is drawn from a study of blood T cell repertoires in COVID-19. The CDR3 is made up of 13 amino acids. Between the trimmed V and J ends, which lost 6 bases and 1 base, there was a span of 7 bases. CDR1 KGHDR and CDR2 SFDVKD come from the germline V gene. Clones were read by immunoSEQ multiplex PCR, and TCRdb kept only the in-frame ones, dropping some. In the table there are fewer than 200,000 clones, about 86% of which are singletons. The sequence came from a man between 65 and 85 years old with active or convalescent COVID-19. The chain couples TRBV24-1 to TRBJ2-3; no clear D. The sample consisted of peripheral blood. For the CDR3, the DNA is TGTGCCACCAGTTCGCCAGGCACAGATACGCAGTATTTT. Its protein product is CATSSPGTDTQYF.